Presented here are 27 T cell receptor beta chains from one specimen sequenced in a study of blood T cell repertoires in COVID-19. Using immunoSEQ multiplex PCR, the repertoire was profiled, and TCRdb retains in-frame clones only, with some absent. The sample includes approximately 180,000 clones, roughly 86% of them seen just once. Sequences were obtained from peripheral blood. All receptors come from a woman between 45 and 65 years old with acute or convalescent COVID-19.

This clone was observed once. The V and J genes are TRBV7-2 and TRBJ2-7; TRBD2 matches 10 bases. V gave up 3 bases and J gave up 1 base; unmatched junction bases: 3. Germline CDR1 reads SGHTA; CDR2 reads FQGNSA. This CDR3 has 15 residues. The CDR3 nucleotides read TGTGCCAGCAGCTTCGGACTAGCGGATTCCTACGAGCAGTACTTC. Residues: CASSFGLADSYEQYF.

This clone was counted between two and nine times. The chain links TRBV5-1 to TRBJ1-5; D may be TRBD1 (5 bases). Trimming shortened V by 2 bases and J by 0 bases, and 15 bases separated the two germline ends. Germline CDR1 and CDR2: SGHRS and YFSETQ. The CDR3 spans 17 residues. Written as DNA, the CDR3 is TGCGCCAGCAGCTTACCCACAGGATCCCATAGCAATCAGCCCCAGCATTTT. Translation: CASSLPTGSHSNQPQHF.

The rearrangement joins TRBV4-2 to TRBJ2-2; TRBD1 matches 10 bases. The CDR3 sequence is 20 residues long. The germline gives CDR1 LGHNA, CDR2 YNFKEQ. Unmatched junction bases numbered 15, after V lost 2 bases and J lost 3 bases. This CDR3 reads CASSQLRGRQGAIDTGELFF. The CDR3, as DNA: TGTGCCAGCAGCCAACTGAGGGGGCGACAGGGGGCGATAGACACCGGGGAGCTGTTTTTT.

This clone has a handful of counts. Written as DNA, the CDR3 is TGTGCCAGCAGCTTAGTAAACGGGGAGGGCTACACCTTC. Encoded protein: CASSLVNGEGYTF. The chain is built from TRBV7-8 and TRBJ1-2; no reliable D call. CDR3 size: 13 residues. Germline CDR1 reads SGHVS; CDR2 reads FQNEAQ. V was trimmed by 1 base and J by 8 bases, leaving 11 bases between them.

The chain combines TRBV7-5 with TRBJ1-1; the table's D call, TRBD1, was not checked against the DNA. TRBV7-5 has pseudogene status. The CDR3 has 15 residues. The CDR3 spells CVRSLADRGYTEAFF. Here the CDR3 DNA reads TGTGTCAGAAGCTTAGCGGACAGGGGGTACACTGAAGCTTTCTTT.

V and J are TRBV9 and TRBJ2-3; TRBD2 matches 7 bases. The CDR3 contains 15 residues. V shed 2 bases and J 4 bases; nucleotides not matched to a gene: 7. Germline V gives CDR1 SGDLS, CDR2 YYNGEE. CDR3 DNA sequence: TGTGCCAGCAGCGTCGGCGGGAGAACCCCAGATACGCAGTATTTT. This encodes CASSVGGRTPDTQYF.

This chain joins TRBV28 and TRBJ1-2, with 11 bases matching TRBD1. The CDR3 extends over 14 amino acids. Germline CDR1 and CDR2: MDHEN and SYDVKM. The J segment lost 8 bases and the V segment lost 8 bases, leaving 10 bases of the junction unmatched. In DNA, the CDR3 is TGTGCCAGCCATCACGGACAGGGGGCGAGGGGCTACACCTTC. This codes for CASHHGQGARGYTF.

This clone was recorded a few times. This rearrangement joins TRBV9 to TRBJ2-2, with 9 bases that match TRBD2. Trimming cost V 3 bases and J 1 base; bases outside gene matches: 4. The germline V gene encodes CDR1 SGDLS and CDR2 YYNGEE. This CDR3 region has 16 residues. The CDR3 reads CASSDRTSVNTGELFF. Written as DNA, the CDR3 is TGTGCCAGCAGCGATAGGACTAGCGTGAACACCGGGGAGCTGTTTTTT.

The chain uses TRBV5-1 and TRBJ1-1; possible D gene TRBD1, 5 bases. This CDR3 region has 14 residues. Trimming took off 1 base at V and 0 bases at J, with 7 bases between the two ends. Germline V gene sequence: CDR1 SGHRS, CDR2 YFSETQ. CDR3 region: CASSLSTVNTEAFF. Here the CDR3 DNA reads TGCGCCAGCAGCTTGTCGACAGTGAACACTGAAGCTTTCTTT. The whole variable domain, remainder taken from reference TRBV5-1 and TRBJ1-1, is KAGVTQTPRYLIKTRGQQVTLSCSPISGHRSVSWYQQTPGQGLQFLFEYFSETQRNKGNFPGRFSGRQFSNSRSEMNVSTLELGDSALYLCASSLSTVNTEAFFGQGTRLTVV.

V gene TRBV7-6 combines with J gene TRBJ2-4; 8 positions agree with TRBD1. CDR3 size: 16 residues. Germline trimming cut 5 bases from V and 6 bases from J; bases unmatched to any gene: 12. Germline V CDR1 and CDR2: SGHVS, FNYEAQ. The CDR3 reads CASSVTTGVGGNIQYF. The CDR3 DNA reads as TGTGCCAGCAGCGTCACGACAGGGGTTGGTGGAAACATTCAGTACTTC.

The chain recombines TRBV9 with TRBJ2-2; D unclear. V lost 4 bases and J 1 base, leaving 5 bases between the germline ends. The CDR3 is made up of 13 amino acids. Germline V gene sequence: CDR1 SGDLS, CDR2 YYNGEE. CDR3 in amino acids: CASSSENTGELFF. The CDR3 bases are TGTGCCAGCAGCTCAGAGAACACCGGGGAGCTGTTTTTT. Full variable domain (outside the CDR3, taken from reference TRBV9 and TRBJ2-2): DSGVTQTPKHLITATGQRVTLRCSPRSGDLSVYWYQQSLDQGLQFLIQYYNGEERAKGNILERFSAQQFPDLHSELNLSSLELGDSALYFCASSSENTGELFFGEGSRLTVL.

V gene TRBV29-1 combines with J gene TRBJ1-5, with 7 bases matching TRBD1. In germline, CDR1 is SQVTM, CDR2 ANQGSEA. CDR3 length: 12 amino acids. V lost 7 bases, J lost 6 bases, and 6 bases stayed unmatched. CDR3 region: CSASTGSQPQHF. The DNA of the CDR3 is TGCAGCGCCTCGACAGGGAGTCAGCCCCAGCATTTT. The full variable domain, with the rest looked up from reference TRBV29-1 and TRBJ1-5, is SAVISQKPSRDICQRGTSLTIQCQVDSQVTMMFWYRQQPGQSLTLIATANQGSEATYESGFVIDKFPISRPNLTFSTLTVSNMSPEDSSIYLCSASTGSQPQHFGDGTRLSIL.

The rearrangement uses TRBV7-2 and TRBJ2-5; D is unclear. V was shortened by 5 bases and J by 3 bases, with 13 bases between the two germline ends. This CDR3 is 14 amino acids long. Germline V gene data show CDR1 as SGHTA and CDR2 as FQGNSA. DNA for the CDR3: TGTGCCAGCAGCGGTACAGTGGCCAAAGAGACCCAGTACTTC. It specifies CASSGTVAKETQYF.

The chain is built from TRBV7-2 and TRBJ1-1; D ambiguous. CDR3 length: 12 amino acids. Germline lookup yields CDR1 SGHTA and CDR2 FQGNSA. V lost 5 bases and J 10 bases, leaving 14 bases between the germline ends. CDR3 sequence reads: CASSPSREGAFF. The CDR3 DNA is TGTGCCAGCAGCCCTTCGAGGGAAGGAGCTTTCTTT.

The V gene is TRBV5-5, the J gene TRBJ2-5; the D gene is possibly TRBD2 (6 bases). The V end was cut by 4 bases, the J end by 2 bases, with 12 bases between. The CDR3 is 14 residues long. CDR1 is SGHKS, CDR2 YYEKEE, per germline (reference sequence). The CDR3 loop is CASSPGTAQETQYF. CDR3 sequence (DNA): TGTGCCAGCAGCCCCGGGACTGCTCAAGAGACCCAGTACTTC.

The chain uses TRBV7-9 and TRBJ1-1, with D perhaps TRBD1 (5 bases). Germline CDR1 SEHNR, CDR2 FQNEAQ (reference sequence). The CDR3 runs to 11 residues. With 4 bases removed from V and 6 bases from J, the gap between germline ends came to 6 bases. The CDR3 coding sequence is TGTGCCAGCAGCTCACAGGCTGAAGCTTTCTTT. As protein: CASSSQAEAFF.

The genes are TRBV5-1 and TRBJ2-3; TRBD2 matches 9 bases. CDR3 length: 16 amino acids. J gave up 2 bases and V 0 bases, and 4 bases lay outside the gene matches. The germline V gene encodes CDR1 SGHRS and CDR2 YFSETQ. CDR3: CASSLALAGLTDTQYF. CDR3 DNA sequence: TGCGCCAGCAGCTTGGCCCTAGCGGGACTCACAGATACGCAGTATTTT.

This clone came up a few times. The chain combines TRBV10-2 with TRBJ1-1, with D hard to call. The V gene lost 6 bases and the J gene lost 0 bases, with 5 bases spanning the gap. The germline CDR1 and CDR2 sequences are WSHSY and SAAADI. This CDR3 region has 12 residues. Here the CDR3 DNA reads TGCGCCAGCAGGAGCATGAACACTGAAGCTTTCTTT. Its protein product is CASRSMNTEAFF.

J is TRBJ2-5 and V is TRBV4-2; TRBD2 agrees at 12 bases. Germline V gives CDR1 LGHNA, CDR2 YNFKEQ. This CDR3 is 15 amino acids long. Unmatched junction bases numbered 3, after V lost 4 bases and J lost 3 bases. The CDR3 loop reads CASSPRLAGEETQYF. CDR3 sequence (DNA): TGTGCCAGCAGCCCCCGACTAGCGGGAGAAGAGACCCAGTACTTC.

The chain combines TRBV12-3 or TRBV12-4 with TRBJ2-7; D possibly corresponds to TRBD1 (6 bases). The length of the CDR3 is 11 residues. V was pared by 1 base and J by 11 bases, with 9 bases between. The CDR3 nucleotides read TGTGCCAGCAGTTTAGGACAGGTCAAGTACTTC. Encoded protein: CASSLGQVKYF.

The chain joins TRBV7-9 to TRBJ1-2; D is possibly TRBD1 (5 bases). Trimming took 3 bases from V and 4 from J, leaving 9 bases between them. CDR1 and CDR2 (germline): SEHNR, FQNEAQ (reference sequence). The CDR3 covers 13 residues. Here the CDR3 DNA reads TGTGCCAGCAGCTTGGGTGACAGCTATGGCTACACCTTC. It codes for CASSLGDSYGYTF.

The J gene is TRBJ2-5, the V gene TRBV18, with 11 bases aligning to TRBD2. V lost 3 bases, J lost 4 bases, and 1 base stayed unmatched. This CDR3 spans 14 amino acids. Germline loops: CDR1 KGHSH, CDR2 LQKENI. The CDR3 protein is CASSPGTSGETQYF. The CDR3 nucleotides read TGTGCCAGCTCACCCGGGACTAGCGGAGAGACCCAGTACTTC.

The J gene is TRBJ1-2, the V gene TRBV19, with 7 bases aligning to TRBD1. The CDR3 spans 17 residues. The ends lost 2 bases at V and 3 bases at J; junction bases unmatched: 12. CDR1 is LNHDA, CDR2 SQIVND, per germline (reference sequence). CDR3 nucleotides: TGTGCCAGTAGTATACGGGCGAATGACAGGGACTACTATGGCTACACCTTC. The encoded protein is CASSIRANDRDYYGYTF.

The CDR3 coding sequence is TGTGCCAGCTCACCGCTAGGGGGGGTGATCCGAGGCACTGAAGCTTTCTTT. Translated, it gives CASSPLGGVIRGTEAFF. The chain has TRBV18 and TRBJ1-1; D may be TRBD1 (6 bases). The germline V and J ends were trimmed by 3 bases and 4 bases, with 21 bases remaining between them. Germline V gene data show CDR1 as KGHSH and CDR2 as LQKENI. The CDR3 runs 17 residues. The full variable domain, its missing parts supplied by reference TRBV18 and TRBJ1-1, is NAGVMQNPRHLVRRRGQEARLRCSPMKGHSHVYWYRQLPEEGLKFMVYLQKENIIDESGMPKERFSAEFPKEGPSILRIQQVVRGDSAAYFCASSPLGGVIRGTEAFFGQGTRLTVV.

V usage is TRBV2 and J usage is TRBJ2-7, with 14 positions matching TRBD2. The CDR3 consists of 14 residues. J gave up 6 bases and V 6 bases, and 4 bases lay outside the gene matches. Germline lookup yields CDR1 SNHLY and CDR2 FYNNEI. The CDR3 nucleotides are TGTGCCAGCAGCTCCGGGACTAGCGGGAGCGAGCAGTACTTC. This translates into CASSSGTSGSEQYF.

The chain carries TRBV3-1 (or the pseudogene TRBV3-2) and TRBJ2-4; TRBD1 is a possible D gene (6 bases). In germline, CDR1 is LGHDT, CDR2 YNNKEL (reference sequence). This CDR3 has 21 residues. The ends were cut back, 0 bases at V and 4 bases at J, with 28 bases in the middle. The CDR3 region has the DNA TGTGCCAGCAGCCAAGAGGCCCGAGGCAGGGGCGCCTCCCCACGTAAAAACATTCAGTACTTC. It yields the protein CASSQEARGRGASPRKNIQYF.

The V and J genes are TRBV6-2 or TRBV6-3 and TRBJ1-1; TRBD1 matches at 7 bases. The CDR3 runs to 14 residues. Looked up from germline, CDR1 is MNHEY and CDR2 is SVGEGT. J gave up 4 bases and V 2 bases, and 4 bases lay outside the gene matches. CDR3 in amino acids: CASSYRQGPTEAFF. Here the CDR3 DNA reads TGTGCCAGCAGTTACCGACAGGGACCCACTGAAGCTTTCTTT.